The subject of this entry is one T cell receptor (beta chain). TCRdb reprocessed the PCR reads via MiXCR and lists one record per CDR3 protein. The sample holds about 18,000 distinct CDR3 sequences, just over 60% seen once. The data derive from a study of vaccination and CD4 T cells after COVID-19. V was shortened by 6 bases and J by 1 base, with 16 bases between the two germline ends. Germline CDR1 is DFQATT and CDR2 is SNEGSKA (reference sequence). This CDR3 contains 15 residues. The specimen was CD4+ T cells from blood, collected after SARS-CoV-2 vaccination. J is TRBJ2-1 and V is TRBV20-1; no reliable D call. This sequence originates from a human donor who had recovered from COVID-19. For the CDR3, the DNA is TGCAGTGCATTTTCGATGGGGAAGTCCTACAATGAGCAGTTCTTC. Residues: CSAFSMGKSYNEQFF.